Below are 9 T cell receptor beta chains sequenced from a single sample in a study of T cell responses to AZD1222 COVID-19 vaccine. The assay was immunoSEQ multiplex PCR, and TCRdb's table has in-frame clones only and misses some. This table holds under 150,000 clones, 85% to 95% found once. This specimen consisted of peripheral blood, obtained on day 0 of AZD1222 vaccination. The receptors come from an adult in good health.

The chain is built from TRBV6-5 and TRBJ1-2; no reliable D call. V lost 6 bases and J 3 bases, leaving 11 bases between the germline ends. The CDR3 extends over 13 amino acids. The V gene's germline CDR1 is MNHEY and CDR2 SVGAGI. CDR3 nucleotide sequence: TGTGCCAGCAGACCGAGGACGGACTATGGCTACACCTTC. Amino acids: CASRPRTDYGYTF.

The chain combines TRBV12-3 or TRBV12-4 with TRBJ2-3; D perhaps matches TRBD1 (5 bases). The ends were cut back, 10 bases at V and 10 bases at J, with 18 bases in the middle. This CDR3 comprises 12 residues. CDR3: CATSMGLVAQYF. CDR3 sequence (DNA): TGTGCCACCTCAATGGGGCTAGTCGCGCAGTATTTT.

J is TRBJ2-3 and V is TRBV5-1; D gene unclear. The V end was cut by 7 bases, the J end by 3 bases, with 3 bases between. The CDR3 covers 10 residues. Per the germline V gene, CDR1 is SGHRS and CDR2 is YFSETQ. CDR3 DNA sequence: TGCGCCAGCGGGACAGATACGCAGTATTTT. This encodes CASGTDTQYF.

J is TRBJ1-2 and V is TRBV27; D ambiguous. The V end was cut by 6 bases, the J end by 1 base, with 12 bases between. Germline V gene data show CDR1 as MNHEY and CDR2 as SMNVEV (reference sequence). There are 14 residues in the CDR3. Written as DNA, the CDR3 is TGTGCCAGCAGCCCTTTGGTTGGTAACTATGGCTACACCTTC. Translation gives CASSPLVGNYGYTF.

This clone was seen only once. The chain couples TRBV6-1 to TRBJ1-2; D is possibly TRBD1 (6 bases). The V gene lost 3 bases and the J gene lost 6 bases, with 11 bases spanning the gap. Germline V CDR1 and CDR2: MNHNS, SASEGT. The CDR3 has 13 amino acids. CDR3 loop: CASSDVRTDGYTF. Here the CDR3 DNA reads TGTGCCAGCAGTGATGTTCGGACAGATGGCTACACCTTC.

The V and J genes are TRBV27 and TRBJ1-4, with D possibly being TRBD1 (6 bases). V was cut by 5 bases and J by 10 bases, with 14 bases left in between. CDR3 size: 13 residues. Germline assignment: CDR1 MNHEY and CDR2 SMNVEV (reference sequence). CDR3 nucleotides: TGTGCCAGCAGTATCGGACAGTCAGGAAAACTGTTTTTT. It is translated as CASSIGQSGKLFF.

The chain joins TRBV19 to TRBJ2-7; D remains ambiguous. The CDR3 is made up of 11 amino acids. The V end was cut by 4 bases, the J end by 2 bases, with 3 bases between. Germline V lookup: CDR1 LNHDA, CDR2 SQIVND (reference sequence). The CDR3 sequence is CASSTAYEQYF. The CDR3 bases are TGTGCCAGTAGTACGGCCTACGAGCAGTACTTC.

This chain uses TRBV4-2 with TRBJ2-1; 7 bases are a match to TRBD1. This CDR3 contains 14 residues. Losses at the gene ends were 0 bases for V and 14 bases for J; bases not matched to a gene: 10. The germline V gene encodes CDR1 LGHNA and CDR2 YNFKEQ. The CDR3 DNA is TGTGCCAGCAGCCAAGATTGGACAGGTGGGAGCAAGTTCTTC. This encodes CASSQDWTGGSKFF.

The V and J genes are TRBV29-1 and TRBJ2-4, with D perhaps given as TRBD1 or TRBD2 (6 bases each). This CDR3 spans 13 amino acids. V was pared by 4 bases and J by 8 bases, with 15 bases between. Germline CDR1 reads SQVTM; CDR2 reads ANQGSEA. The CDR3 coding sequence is TGCAGCGTTGCCTGGGGGGCATCCGACATTCAGTACTTC. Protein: CSVAWGASDIQYF.